This T cell receptor beta chain was obtained from a study of T-cell memory formation after mild COVID-19. General study points: Mainly CM and EM harbored the contracting CD4+ clones; mainly EMRA harbored the CD8+ ones.

A remark on this clonotype: The antigen is undetermined.

The CDR3 extends over 15 amino acids. Germline assignment: CDR1 LNHNV and CDR2 YYDKDF (reference sequence). V shed 3 bases and J shed 4 bases, with 14 bases lying between them. TCRdb redid the calling of the 5' RACE reads with MiXCR, one entry per CDR3 protein. The table has around 450,000 distinct CDR3 sequences, around 20% seen once. The sample taken for sequencing was PBMCs or a T cell subset sorted from them (not recorded which). The chain couples TRBV15 to TRBJ2-3; D possibly matches TRBD1 or TRBD2 (6 bases each). This sequence was found in an adult woman who had mild COVID-19 (a few samples of this study predate the infection). Cell type and time point are not known. The CDR3 DNA sequence: TGTGCCACCAGCAGCCAGGGGCCGGGGGCAGATACGCAGTATTTT. Translated: CATSSQGPGADTQYF.